Below are 5 T cell receptor beta chains sequenced from a single sample in a study of blood T cell repertoires in COVID-19. Measured with immunoSEQ multiplex PCR; TCRdb has only the in-frame clones, and not every one. The table has 40,000 or so clones, roughly 90% seen once. Sequencing input: peripheral blood. Receptors originate from a man in his sixties with active or convalescent COVID-19.

J is TRBJ2-7 and V is TRBV28; 9 bases are a match to TRBD2. After removal of 8 bases from V and 3 bases from J, the junction contained 5 bases not matched to a gene. The CDR3 consists of 13 residues. From germline, CDR1 is MDHEN and CDR2 SYDVKM. CDR3 bases: TGTGCCAGCGGACTGACTAGCGGCTACGAGCAGTACTTC. It is translated as CASGLTSGYEQYF.

The chain employs TRBV5-4 and TRBJ2-2, with TRBD2 matching 9 bases. The V and J ends lost 7 bases and 5 bases, in that order; junction bases with no gene match: 12. Germline CDR1 reads SGHNT; CDR2 reads YYREEE (reference sequence). The CDR3 totals 16 residues. The CDR3 sequence is CASLNKSGRRTGELFF. In DNA form, the CDR3 reads TGTGCCAGCTTGAATAAAAGCGGGAGGAGGACCGGGGAGCTGTTTTTT.

The chain links TRBV2 to TRBJ1-2; D call uncertain. This CDR3 contains 12 residues. V was pared by 8 bases and J by 4 bases, with 11 bases between. Germline-derived CDR1 and CDR2 are SNHLY and FYNNEI. This CDR3 is CASERSTYGYTF. The CDR3 DNA sequence: TGTGCCAGCGAACGGAGTACCTATGGCTACACCTTC.

This sequence joins TRBV28 and TRBJ1-1, with 8 nucleotides matching TRBD1. In germline, CDR1 is MDHEN, CDR2 SYDVKM. Losses at the gene ends were 5 bases for V and 9 bases for J; bases not matched to a gene: 14. The CDR3 is 15 residues long. CDR3 loop: CASSTPPGQGLQAFF. For the CDR3, the DNA is TGTGCCAGCAGTACCCCCCCTGGACAGGGACTACAAGCTTTCTTT.

In its sample, this clone was seen once. This rearrangement joins TRBV5-1 to TRBJ2-7; no clear D. Germline CDR1 is SGHRS and CDR2 is YFSETQ. V was shortened by 5 bases and J by 2 bases, with 14 bases between the two germline ends. The CDR3 consists of 14 residues. CDR3 residues: CASRVIGQAYEQYF. In DNA, the CDR3 is TGCGCCAGCAGGGTAATCGGCCAGGCCTACGAGCAGTACTTC.